The entry below describes one T cell receptor (beta chain). No antigen is known for it. These data are taken from a study of shared clonotypes between healthy human individuals. Study outcomes and limitations: Naive subsets generally had larger estimated richness than memory subsets. Blood alone was sampled, and tissue repertoires likely differ. A small donor pool kept down the genetic and exposure-history diversity that was represented.

TCRdb keeps only in-frame clones here, not all; method: immunoSEQ multiplex PCR. The table has roughly 400,000 clones, roughly 96% seen once. V shed 6 bases and J shed 0 bases, with 8 bases lying between them. Germline CDR1 SGHNT, CDR2 YYREEE (reference sequence). This CDR3 has 13 amino acids. This sequence originates from a young man in good health. The chain links TRBV5-4 to TRBJ2-3; D is undetermined. Input material: memory CD8+ T cells sorted from blood. Subset defined: CD45RO+ cells pooled with CCR7-negative TemRA cells. CDR3 amino acids: CASKGGSTDTQYF. CDR3 nucleotides: TGTGCCAGCAAGGGCGGTAGCACAGATACGCAGTATTTT. The whole variable domain, remainder taken from reference TRBV5-4 and TRBJ2-3, is ETGVTQSPTHLIKTRGQQVTLRCSSQSGHNTVSWYQQALGQGPQFIFQYYREEENGRGNFPPRFSGLQFPNYSSELNVNALELDDSALYLCASKGGSTDTQYFGPGTRLTVL.